The TCR beta chain under discussion was sequenced for a study of radiotherapy plus CTLA-4 blockade in lung cancer. Across the whole study: Overall, 15% to 20% of patients showed an objective response, while 31% attained disease control. The study, taken as a whole, reports: TCR clones of tumor origin grew in blood after radiotherapy plus ipilimumab. Response, reportedly, was best predicted by interferon-beta along with early blood T cell clone dynamics.

On this clone: Its specificity is not known.

Those patients who had chemo-refractory metastatic non-small-cell lung cancer were given focal radiation along with CTLA-4 blockade through ipilimumab. The junction had 7 bases not matched to a gene; V was cut back by 1 base and J by 4 bases. Germline values: CDR1 SGHRS, CDR2 YFSETQ. This CDR3 comprises 16 residues. The assay was immunoSEQ multiplex PCR, and TCRdb's table has in-frame clones only and misses some. The profile shows over 100,000 clones, about 80% of them singletons. The sequence came from a human donor with non-small cell lung cancer that progressed on radiotherapy plus ipilimumab. Some clones in this sample may be carry-over from other donors' samples. The chain has TRBV5-1 and TRBJ2-5; 10 nucleotides align to TRBD2. Sequencing was performed on peripheral blood, taken from a patient treated with radiotherapy plus ipilimumab. The CDR3 spells CASSLIPSGGRETQYF. The CDR3 bases are TGCGCCAGCAGCTTGATCCCTAGCGGGGGCAGAGAGACCCAGTACTTC.